A selection of T cell receptor beta chains follows, all from one sample in a study of T-cell reconstitution after alpha-beta-depleted transplantation in children. TCRdb independently ran MiXCR on the PCR reads; one entry per CDR3 protein. The table lists approximately 630,000 distinct CDR3 sequences, around 13% of them singletons. Here the sequenced sample was PBMCs, taken before TCRalphabeta/CD19-depleted stem cell transplant. All receptors derive from a girl under 10 years old with congenital amegakaryocytic thrombocytopenia, due to receive a stem cell transplant. The CDR3 runs from the conserved cysteine through the conserved F or W. Each record gives: V gene, D gene, clone size, J gene, CDR3 protein, CDR3 DNA. D genes are given only for firm matches. Rows give clone size only sometimes, using once, few, many, or a class for an expanded clone.

v_gene: TRBV29-1; d_gene: TRBD1; abundance: many; j_gene: TRBJ2-3; CDR3aa: CSVRDSPLDTQYF; CDR3nt: TGCAGCGTCCGGGACAGCCCCCTAGATACGCAGTATTTT
v_gene: TRBV7-9; d_gene: TRBD2; abundance: few; j_gene: TRBJ2-7; CDR3aa: CASSSLGTSGYEQYF; CDR3nt: TGTGCCAGCAGCTCGCTGGGGACTAGCGGATACGAGCAGTACTTC
v_gene: TRBV7-9; d_gene: NA; abundance: many; j_gene: TRBJ1-2; CDR3aa: CASSLARGSYTF; CDR3nt: TGTGCCAGCAGCTTAGCCAGGGGAAGCTACACCTTC
v_gene: TRBV7-2; d_gene: TRBD2; abundance: many; j_gene: TRBJ2-3; CDR3aa: CASSLAPPGTSPDTQYF; CDR3nt: TGTGCCAGCAGCTTAGCGCCCCCCGGGACTAGCCCAGATACGCAGTATTTT
v_gene: TRBV3-1; d_gene: TRBD2; abundance: NA; j_gene: TRBJ2-7; CDR3aa: CASSQVSGRNDEQYF; CDR3nt: TGTGCCAGCAGCCAAGTTAGCGGGAGAAACGACGAGCAGTACTTC
v_gene: TRBV6-1; d_gene: TRBD1; abundance: few; j_gene: TRBJ2-5; CDR3aa: CASSPTGATQETQYF; CDR3nt: TGTGCCAGCAGCCCCACAGGGGCAACTCAAGAGACCCAGTACTTC
v_gene: TRBV5-1; d_gene: NA; abundance: many; j_gene: TRBJ1-6; CDR3aa: CASSPTGTDNSPLHF; CDR3nt: TGCGCCAGCAGCCCTACCGGGACGGATAATTCACCCCTCCACTTT
v_gene: TRBV19; d_gene: TRBD2; abundance: NA; j_gene: TRBJ2-1; CDR3aa: CASIIAGVGDEQFF; CDR3nt: TGTGCCAGTATCATAGCGGGAGTTGGGGATGAGCAGTTCTTC
v_gene: TRBV5-1; d_gene: NA; abundance: few; j_gene: TRBJ2-1; CDR3aa: CASSFGISYNEQFF; CDR3nt: TGCGCCAGCAGCTTTGGCATTTCCTACAATGAGCAGTTCTTC
v_gene: TRBV7-8; d_gene: NA; abundance: NA; j_gene: TRBJ1-2; CDR3aa: CASSLVRQGVSGYPF; CDR3nt: TGTGCCAGCAGCTTGGTGCGCCAGGGAGTGTCAGGCTACCCCTTC
v_gene: TRBV3-1; d_gene: NA; abundance: many; j_gene: TRBJ1-4; CDR3aa: CASSQSSEKLFF; CDR3nt: TGTGCCAGCAGCCAATCAAGTGAAAAACTGTTTTTT
v_gene: TRBV20-1; d_gene: NA; abundance: many; j_gene: TRBJ2-3; CDR3aa: CSATITTPGGTQYF; CDR3nt: TGCAGTGCTACTATCACCACCCCCGGCGGTACGCAGTATTTT
v_gene: TRBV6-1; d_gene: NA; abundance: many; j_gene: TRBJ2-7; CDR3aa: CASSDRGDSYEQYF; CDR3nt: TGTGCCAGCAGTGATAGAGGCGACTCCTACGAGCAGTACTTC
v_gene: TRBV24-1; d_gene: NA; abundance: NA; j_gene: TRBJ2-2; CDR3aa: CATSDPADSNTGELFF; CDR3nt: TGTGCCACCAGTGATCCCGCCGACAGTAACACCGGGGAGCTGTTTTTT
v_gene: TRBV28; d_gene: NA; abundance: few; j_gene: TRBJ2-7; CDR3aa: CASSSLRIGNEQYF; CDR3nt: TGTGCCAGCAGTTCCCTAAGAATAGGTAACGAGCAGTACTTC
v_gene: TRBV5-1; d_gene: TRBD2; abundance: many; j_gene: TRBJ2-2; CDR3aa: CASSSVGTSGPTGELFF; CDR3nt: TGCGCCAGCAGCTCGGTAGGGACTAGCGGACCCACCGGGGAGCTGTTTTTT
v_gene: TRBV5-1; d_gene: NA; abundance: many; j_gene: TRBJ2-2; CDR3aa: CASSVGQDTGELFF; CDR3nt: TGCGCCAGCAGCGTGGGACAAGACACCGGGGAGCTGTTTTTT
v_gene: TRBV29-1; d_gene: NA; abundance: many; j_gene: TRBJ2-1; CDR3aa: CSVAIAVLYNEQFF; CDR3nt: TGCAGCGTTGCTATAGCTGTATTATACAATGAGCAGTTCTTC
v_gene: TRBV11-2; d_gene: TRBD2; abundance: few; j_gene: TRBJ2-3; CDR3aa: CASSLAGGVGGTDTQYF; CDR3nt: TGTGCCAGCAGCTTAGCTGGGGGGGTCGGGGGCACAGATACGCAGTATTTT
v_gene: TRBV29-1; d_gene: NA; abundance: many; j_gene: TRBJ2-1; CDR3aa: CSVNRDYNEQFF; CDR3nt: TGCAGCGTTAACAGGGACTACAATGAGCAGTTCTTC
v_gene: TRBV7-2; d_gene: NA; abundance: NA; j_gene: TRBJ2-3; CDR3aa: CASSSQGPDTQYF; CDR3nt: TGTGCCAGCAGCTCCCAGGGTCCAGATACGCAGTATTTT
v_gene: TRBV10-3; d_gene: NA; abundance: many; j_gene: TRBJ2-3; CDR3aa: CAISEQRTDTQYF; CDR3nt: TGTGCCATCAGTGAGCAGCGGACAGATACGCAGTATTTT
v_gene: TRBV11-2; d_gene: TRBD2; abundance: few; j_gene: TRBJ2-3; CDR3aa: CASTARRGATDTQYF; CDR3nt: TGTGCCAGCACCGCCCGGCGGGGGGCCACAGATACGCAGTATTTT
v_gene: TRBV6-1; d_gene: NA; abundance: many; j_gene: TRBJ1-1; CDR3aa: CASSERGDYTEAFF; CDR3nt: TGTGCCAGCAGTGAAAGAGGGGACTACACTGAAGCTTTCTTT
v_gene: TRBV20-1; d_gene: NA; abundance: NA; j_gene: TRBJ2-1; CDR3aa: CSASRSRNEQFF; CDR3nt: TGCAGTGCTAGTAGGAGCCGCAATGAGCAGTTCTTC
v_gene: TRBV27; d_gene: NA; abundance: many; j_gene: TRBJ2-7; CDR3aa: CASSHSRSSYEQYF; CDR3nt: TGTGCCAGCAGCCACTCTCGTAGCTCCTACGAGCAGTACTTC
v_gene: TRBV20-1; d_gene: TRBD1; abundance: many; j_gene: TRBJ2-7; CDR3aa: CSAHTEDRGSSYEQYF; CDR3nt: TGCAGTGCGCACACCGAAGACAGGGGGAGCTCCTACGAGCAGTACTTC
v_gene: TRBV28; d_gene: NA; abundance: NA; j_gene: TRBJ1-5; CDR3aa: CASSLYRFRGRHQPHNSNQPQHF; CDR3nt: TGTGCCAGCAGTTTATACCGATTCCGGGGGCGACACCAACCTCACAATAGCAATCAGCCCCAGCATTTT
v_gene: TRBV29-1; d_gene: NA; abundance: many; j_gene: TRBJ2-1; CDR3aa: CSVVLVQSSYNEQFF; CDR3nt: TGCAGCGTTGTCTTGGTGCAAAGCTCCTACAATGAGCAGTTCTTC
v_gene: TRBV15; d_gene: NA; abundance: many; j_gene: TRBJ2-1; CDR3aa: CATSNRRGSAGQFF; CDR3nt: TGTGCCACCAGCAACAGGAGGGGATCGGCGGGGCAGTTCTTC
v_gene: TRBV5-4; d_gene: NA; abundance: few; j_gene: TRBJ2-7; CDR3aa: CASSQGPLVYEQYF; CDR3nt: TGTGCCAGCAGTCAAGGTCCCTTGGTCTACGAGCAGTACTTC
v_gene: TRBV7-2; d_gene: NA; abundance: few; j_gene: TRBJ2-1; CDR3aa: CASSFRNPQFF; CDR3nt: TGTGCCAGCAGCTTTCGGAACCCGCAGTTCTTC
v_gene: TRBV29-1; d_gene: NA; abundance: many; j_gene: TRBJ2-7; CDR3aa: CSVVAWDSYEQYF; CDR3nt: TGCAGCGTTGTGGCTTGGGACTCCTACGAGCAGTACTTC
v_gene: TRBV5-1; d_gene: TRBD2; abundance: many; j_gene: TRBJ2-1; CDR3aa: CASSFGTSAISYNEQFF; CDR3nt: TGCGCCAGCAGCTTCGGGACTAGCGCGATTTCCTACAATGAGCAGTTCTTC
v_gene: TRBV5-1; d_gene: NA; abundance: many; j_gene: TRBJ2-2; CDR3aa: CASSLTTANTGELFF; CDR3nt: TGCGCCAGCAGCTTGACGACGGCGAACACCGGGGAGCTGTTTTTT
v_gene: TRBV5-1; d_gene: NA; abundance: many; j_gene: TRBJ1-2; CDR3aa: CASSLVQGGYTF; CDR3nt: TGCGCCAGCAGCTTGGTACAGGGAGGCTACACCTTC
v_gene: TRBV29-1; d_gene: TRBD1; abundance: many; j_gene: TRBJ1-1; CDR3aa: CSVERTGAMNTEAFF; CDR3nt: TGCAGCGTTGAAAGGACAGGGGCGATGAACACTGAAGCTTTCTTT
v_gene: TRBV7-6; d_gene: TRBD2; abundance: many; j_gene: TRBJ2-1; CDR3aa: CASSLEFPGGDNEQFF; CDR3nt: TGTGCCAGCAGCTTAGAATTCCCGGGAGGGGACAATGAGCAGTTCTTC
v_gene: TRBV7-2; d_gene: NA; abundance: NA; j_gene: TRBJ2-7; CDR3aa: CASSLLVGLDLAYEQYF; CDR3nt: TGTGCCAGCAGCTTATTAGTCGGTCTGGACCTCGCCTACGAGCAGTACTTC
v_gene: TRBV29-1; d_gene: NA; abundance: many; j_gene: TRBJ2-3; CDR3aa: CGTLFTDTQYF; CDR3nt: TGCGGGACTCTCTTCACAGATACGCAGTATTTT
v_gene: TRBV5-1; d_gene: TRBD1; abundance: many; j_gene: TRBJ2-5; CDR3aa: CASGSGTGNVAQYF; CDR3nt: TGCGCCAGCGGATCCGGGACAGGGAATGTAGCCCAGTACTTC
v_gene: TRBV4-1; d_gene: NA; abundance: many; j_gene: TRBJ1-5; CDR3aa: CASSQDQLVNQPQHF; CDR3nt: TGCGCCAGCAGCCAAGATCAATTAGTAAATCAGCCCCAGCATTTT
v_gene: TRBV5-1; d_gene: NA; abundance: many; j_gene: TRBJ2-1; CDR3aa: CATRATTSYNEQFF; CDR3nt: TGCGCCACACGGGCAACCACCTCCTACAATGAGCAGTTCTTC
v_gene: TRBV20-1; d_gene: TRBD2; abundance: many; j_gene: TRBJ2-7; CDR3aa: CSARGLLLAGEYEQYF; CDR3nt: TGCAGTGCTAGAGGATTACTTCTAGCGGGAGAGTACGAGCAGTACTTC
v_gene: TRBV20-1; d_gene: NA; abundance: NA; j_gene: TRBJ2-1; CDR3aa: CSARIGRVYNEQFF; CDR3nt: TGCAGTGCTAGAATCGGGCGGGTGTACAATGAGCAGTTCTTC
v_gene: TRBV4-1; d_gene: TRBD2; abundance: NA; j_gene: TRBJ2-7; CDR3aa: CASSLALAGGTVNYEQYF; CDR3nt: TGCGCCAGCAGCCTAGCACTAGCGGGAGGTACGGTAAACTACGAGCAGTACTTC